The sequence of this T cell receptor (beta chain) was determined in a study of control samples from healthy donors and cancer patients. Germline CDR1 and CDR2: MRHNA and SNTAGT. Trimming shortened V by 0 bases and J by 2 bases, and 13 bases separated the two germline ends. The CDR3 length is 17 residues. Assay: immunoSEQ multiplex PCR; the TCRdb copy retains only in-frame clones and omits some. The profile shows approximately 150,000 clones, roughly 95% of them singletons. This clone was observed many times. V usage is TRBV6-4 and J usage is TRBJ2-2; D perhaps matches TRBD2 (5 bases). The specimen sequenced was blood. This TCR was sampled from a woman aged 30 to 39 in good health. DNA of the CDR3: TGTGCCAGCAGTGACTCTTACGAGGGTTCTAACACCGGGGAGCTGTTTTTT. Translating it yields CASSDSYEGSNTGELFF.